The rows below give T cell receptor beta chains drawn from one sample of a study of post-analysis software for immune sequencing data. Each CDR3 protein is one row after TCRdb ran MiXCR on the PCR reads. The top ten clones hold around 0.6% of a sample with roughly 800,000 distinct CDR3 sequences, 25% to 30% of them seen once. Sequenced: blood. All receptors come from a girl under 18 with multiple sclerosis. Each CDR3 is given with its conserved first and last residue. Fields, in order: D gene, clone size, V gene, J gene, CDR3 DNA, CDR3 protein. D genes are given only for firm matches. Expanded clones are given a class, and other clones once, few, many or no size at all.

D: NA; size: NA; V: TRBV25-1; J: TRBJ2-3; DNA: TGTGCCAGCAGTGGAGGAGACACCACCGCCACAGATACGCAGTATTTT; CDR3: CASSGGDTTATDTQYF
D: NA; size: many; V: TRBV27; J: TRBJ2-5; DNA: TGTGCCAGCAGTTTATACGCTAGAGGGGAGACCCAGTACTTC; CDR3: CASSLYARGETQYF
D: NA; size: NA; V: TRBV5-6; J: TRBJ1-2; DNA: TGTGCCAGCAGCAAAGGACAGCCCCTAAGGGGCTATGGCTACACCTTC; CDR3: CASSKGQPLRGYGYTF
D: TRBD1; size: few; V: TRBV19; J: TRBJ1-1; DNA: TGTGCCAGTAGCCGACAGGGTCAGAACACTGAAGCTTTCTTT; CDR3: CASSRQGQNTEAFF
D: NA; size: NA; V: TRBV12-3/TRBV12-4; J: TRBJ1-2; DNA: TGTGCCAGCAGTTCCAAACAGGGAGTCGGTGGCTACACCTTC; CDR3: CASSSKQGVGGYTF
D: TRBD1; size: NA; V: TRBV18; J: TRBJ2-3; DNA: TGTGCCAGCTCGCCCGACTCCTGGGACAGCAGCACAGATACGCAGTATTTT; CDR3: CASSPDSWDSSTDTQYF
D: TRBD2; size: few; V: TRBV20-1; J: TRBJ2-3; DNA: TGCAGTGCTAGTCACCCCGGGACTAGCGGACTTGCTATCACAGATACGCAGTATTTT; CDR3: CSASHPGTSGLAITDTQYF
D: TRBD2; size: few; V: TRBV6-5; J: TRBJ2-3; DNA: TGTGCCAGCCGGGGGGGACTCCTCACAGATACGCAGTATTTT; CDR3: CASRGGLLTDTQYF
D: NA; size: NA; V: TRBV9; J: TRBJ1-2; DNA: TGTGCCAGCAGTTCCCCACGGGATCATAATCAGAACTATGGCTACACCTTC; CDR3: CASSSPRDHNQNYGYTF
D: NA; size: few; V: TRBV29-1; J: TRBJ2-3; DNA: TGCAGCGTTGGGTGGACTCTTGTCGCAGATACGCAGTATTTT; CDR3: CSVGWTLVADTQYF
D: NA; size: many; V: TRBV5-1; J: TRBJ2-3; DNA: TGCGCCAGCAGCTTGGACGGGCAAACGTTCACAGATACGCAGTATTTT; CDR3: CASSLDGQTFTDTQYF
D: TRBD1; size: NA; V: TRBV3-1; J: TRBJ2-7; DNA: TGTGCCAGCAGCCAACAGACAGGGCGCTGGGGCGAGCAGTACTTC; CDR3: CASSQQTGRWGEQYF